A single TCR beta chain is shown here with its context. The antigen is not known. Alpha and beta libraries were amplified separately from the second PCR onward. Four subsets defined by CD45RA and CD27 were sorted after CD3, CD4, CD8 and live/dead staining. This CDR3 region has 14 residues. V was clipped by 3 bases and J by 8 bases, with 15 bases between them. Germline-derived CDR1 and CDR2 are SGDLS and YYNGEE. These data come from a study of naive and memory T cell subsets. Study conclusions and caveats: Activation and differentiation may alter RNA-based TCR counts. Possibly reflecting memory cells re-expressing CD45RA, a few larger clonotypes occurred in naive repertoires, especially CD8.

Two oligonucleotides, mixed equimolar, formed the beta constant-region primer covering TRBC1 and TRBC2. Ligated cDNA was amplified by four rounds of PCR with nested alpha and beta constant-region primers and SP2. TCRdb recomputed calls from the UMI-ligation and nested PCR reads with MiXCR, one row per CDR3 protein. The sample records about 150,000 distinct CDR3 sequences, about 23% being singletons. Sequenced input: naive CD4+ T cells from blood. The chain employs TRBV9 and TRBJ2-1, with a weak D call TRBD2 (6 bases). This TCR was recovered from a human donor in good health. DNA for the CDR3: TGTGCCAGCAGCGAGCGGGTCTCGGTCGATGAGCAGTTCTTC. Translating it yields CASSERVSVDEQFF.